The 5 T cell receptor beta chains in this list originate from one sample, sequenced in a study of cytomegalovirus exposure and HLA in healthy donors. PCR employed 60 Vbeta and 13 Jbeta primers. Clones were read by immunoSEQ multiplex PCR, and TCRdb kept only the in-frame ones, dropping some. The sample shows over 130,000 clones, 50% to 75% of them seen only once. Source material: PBMCs. The receptors derive from an older woman in good health and CMV-seropositive.

The rearrangement links TRBV4-2 to TRBJ2-2, with TRBD2 identical over 12 bases. Germline trimming cut 3 bases from V and 0 bases from J; bases unmatched to any gene: 5. Germline loops: CDR1 LGHNA, CDR2 YNFKEQ. The length of the CDR3 is 18 residues. The CDR3: CASSHTGLAGTNTGELFF. The CDR3 DNA reads TGTGCCAGCAGCCACACCGGACTAGCGGGGACGAACACCGGGGAGCTGTTTTTT.

The V call is TRBV7-6, the J call TRBJ2-1, with 10 positions matching TRBD2. J gave up 7 bases and V 3 bases, and 9 bases lay outside the gene matches. The CDR3 runs to 16 residues. Germline V gene lookup returns CDR1 SGHVS and CDR2 FNYEAQ. This CDR3 reads CASSFRSGRVGNEQFF. In DNA form, the CDR3 reads TGTGCCAGCAGCTTTAGAAGCGGGAGGGTGGGGAATGAGCAGTTCTTC.

J is TRBJ2-3 and V is TRBV19, with 7 bases identical to TRBD2. With 4 bases clipped from V and 3 bases from J, the junction kept 4 bases outside the gene matches. The germline V gene encodes CDR1 LNHDA and CDR2 SQIVND (reference sequence). This CDR3 has 14 residues. The CDR3 DNA is TGTGCCAGTAGTACTCTAGCGGAAACAGATACGCAGTATTTT. This codes for CASSTLAETDTQYF.

The chain recombines TRBV9 with TRBJ2-1, with D possibly being TRBD1 (6 bases). Trimming left V 1 base short and J 0 bases short, with 17 bases between. CDR3 length: 18 amino acids. CDR1 is SGDLS, CDR2 YYNGEE, per germline. The CDR3 DNA is TGTGCCAGCAGCGTATTTGGACAGACCTTGAGCTCCTACAATGAGCAGTTCTTC. This sequence encodes CASSVFGQTLSSYNEQFF.

Here the CDR3 DNA reads TGTGCCTGGAGTGAGGGGGACTATGGCTACACCTTC. Translation gives CAWSEGDYGYTF. The chain couples TRBV30 to TRBJ1-2; a possible D gene is TRBD1 (6 bases). The CDR3 has 12 residues. Trimming shortened V by 1 base and J by 3 bases, and 6 bases separated the two germline ends. Per the germline V gene, CDR1 is GTSNPN and CDR2 is SVGIG (reference sequence).